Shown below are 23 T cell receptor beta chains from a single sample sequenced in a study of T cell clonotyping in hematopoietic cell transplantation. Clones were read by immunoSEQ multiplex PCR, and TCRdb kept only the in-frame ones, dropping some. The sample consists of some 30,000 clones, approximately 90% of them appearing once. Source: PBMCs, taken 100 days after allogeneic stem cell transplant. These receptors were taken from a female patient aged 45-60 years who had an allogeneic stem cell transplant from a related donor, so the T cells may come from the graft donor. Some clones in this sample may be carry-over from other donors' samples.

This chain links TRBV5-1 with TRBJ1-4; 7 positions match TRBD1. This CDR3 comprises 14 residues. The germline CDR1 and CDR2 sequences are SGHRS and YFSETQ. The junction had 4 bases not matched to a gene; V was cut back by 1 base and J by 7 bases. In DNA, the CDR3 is TGCGCCAGCAGCTTGACGCCAGGGGGTGAAAAACTGTTTTTT. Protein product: CASSLTPGGEKLFF.

The CDR3 bases are TGCGCCAGCAAAAAGACAGGGGACTATAATTCACCCCTCCACTTT. Translated, it gives CASKKTGDYNSPLHF. The chain has TRBV10-2 and TRBJ1-6; 8 nucleotides line up with TRBD1. Germline CDR1 is WSHSY and CDR2 is SAAADI. The CDR3 loop spans 15 amino acids. V was clipped by 7 bases and J by 3 bases; unmatched bases: 5.

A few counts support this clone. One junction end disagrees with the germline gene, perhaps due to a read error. In nucleotides, the CDR3 is TGTGCCAGCAGCGTAGGGGCTAGCGGGCGCAGCACAGATACGCAGTATTTT. It is translated as CASSVGASGRSTDTQYF. The rearrangement uses TRBV13 and TRBJ2-3; 8 nucleotides align to TRBD2. Germline CDR1 is PRHDT and CDR2 is FYEKMQ (reference sequence). CDR3 length: 17 amino acids.

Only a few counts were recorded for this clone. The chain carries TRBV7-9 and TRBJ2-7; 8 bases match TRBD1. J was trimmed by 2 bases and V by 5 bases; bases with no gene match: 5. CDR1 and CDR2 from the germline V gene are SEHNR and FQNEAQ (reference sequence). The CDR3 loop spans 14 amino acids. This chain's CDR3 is CASSPQDRAYEQYF. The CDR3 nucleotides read TGTGCCAGCAGCCCCCAGGACAGGGCCTACGAGCAGTACTTC.

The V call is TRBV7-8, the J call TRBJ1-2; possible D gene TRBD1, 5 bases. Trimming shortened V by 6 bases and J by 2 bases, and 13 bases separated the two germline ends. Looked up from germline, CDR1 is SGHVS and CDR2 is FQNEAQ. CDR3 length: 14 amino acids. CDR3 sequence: CASSQGGGNYGYTF. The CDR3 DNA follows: TGTGCCAGCAGTCAAGGTGGGGGGAACTATGGCTACACCTTC.

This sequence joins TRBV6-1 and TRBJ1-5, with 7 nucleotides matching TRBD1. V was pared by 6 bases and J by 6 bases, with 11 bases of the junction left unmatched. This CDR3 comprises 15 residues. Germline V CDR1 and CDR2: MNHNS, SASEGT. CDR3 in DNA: TGTGCCAGCAGGGGGGTTGACAGGGTGGGTCAGCCCCAGCATTTT. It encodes CASRGVDRVGQPQHF.

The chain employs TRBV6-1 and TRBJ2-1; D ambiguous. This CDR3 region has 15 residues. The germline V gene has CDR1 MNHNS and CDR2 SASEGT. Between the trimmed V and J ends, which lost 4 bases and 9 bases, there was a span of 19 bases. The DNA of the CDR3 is TGTGCCAGCAGTGCCCAGAGTGTACTCGATGGTGAGCAGTTCTTC. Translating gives CASSAQSVLDGEQFF.

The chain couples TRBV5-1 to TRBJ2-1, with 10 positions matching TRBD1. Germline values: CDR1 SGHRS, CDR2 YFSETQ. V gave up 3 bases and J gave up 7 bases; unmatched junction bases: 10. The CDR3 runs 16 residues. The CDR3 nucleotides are TGCGCCAGCAGCTCGACAGGGGGCGAATTGGGGAATGAGCAGTTCTTC. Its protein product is CASSSTGGELGNEQFF.

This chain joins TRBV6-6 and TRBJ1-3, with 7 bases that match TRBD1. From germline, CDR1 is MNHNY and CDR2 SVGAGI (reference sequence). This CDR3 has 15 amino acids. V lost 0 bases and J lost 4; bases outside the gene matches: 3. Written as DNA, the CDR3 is TGTGCCAGCAGTTACTCAAGGGGGCGGGGAAACACCATATATTTT. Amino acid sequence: CASSYSRGRGNTIYF.

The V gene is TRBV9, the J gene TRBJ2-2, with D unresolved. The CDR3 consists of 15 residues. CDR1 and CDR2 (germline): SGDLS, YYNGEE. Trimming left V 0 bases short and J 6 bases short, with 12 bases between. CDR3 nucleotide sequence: TGTGCCAGCAGCGTAGATTGGGATGGATCCGGGGAGCTGTTTTTT. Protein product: CASSVDWDGSGELFF.

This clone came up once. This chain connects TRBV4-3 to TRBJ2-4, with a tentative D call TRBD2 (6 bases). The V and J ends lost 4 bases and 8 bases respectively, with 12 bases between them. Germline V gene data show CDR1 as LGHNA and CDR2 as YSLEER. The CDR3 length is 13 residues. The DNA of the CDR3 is TGCGCCAGCAGCCCTAGGTGGGGGGACATTCAGTACTTC. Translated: CASSPRWGDIQYF.

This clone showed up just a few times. The CDR3 sequence: CASSPTITGTGETEAFF. CDR3 DNA sequence: TGTGCCAGCAGCCCGACGATTACCGGGACAGGGGAGACTGAAGCTTTCTTT. This chain links TRBV4-2 with TRBJ1-1; TRBD1 aligns across 10 bases. V lost 4 bases and J lost 5; bases outside the gene matches: 13. Germline CDR1 LGHNA, CDR2 YNFKEQ. The CDR3 is made up of 17 amino acids.

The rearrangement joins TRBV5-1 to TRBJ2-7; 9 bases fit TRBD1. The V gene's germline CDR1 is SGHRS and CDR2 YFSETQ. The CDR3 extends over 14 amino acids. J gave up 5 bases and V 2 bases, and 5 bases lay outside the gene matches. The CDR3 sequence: CASSFRDRDHEQYF. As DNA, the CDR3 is TGCGCCAGCAGCTTCCGGGACAGGGACCACGAGCAGTACTTC.

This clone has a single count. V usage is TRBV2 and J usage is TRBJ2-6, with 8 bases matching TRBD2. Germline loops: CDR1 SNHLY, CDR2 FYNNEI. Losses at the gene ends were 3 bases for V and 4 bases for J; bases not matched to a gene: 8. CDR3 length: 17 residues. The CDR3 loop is CASSDDGGAPGANVLTF. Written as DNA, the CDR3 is TGTGCCAGCAGTGACGACGGGGGGGCTCCCGGGGCCAACGTCCTGACTTTC. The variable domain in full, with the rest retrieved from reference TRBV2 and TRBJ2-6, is EPEVTQTPSHQVTQMGQEVILRCVPISNHLYFYWYRQILGQKVEFLVSFYNNEISEKSEIFDDQFSVERPDGSNFTLKIRSTKLEDSAMYFCASSDDGGAPGANVLTFGAGSRLTVL.

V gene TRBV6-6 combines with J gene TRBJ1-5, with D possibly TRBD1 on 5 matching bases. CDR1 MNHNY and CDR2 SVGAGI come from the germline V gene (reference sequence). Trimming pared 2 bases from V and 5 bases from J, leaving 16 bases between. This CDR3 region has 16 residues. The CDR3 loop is CASSYGPAGDHQPQHF. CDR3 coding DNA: TGTGCCAGCAGTTACGGTCCGGCTGGGGACCATCAGCCCCAGCATTTT.

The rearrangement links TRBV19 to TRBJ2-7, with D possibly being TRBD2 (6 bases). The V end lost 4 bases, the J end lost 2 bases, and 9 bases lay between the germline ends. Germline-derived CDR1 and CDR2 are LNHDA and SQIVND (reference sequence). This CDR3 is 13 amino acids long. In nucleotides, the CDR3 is TGTGCCAGTAGTAGCGGGGAAACCTACGAGCAGTACTTC. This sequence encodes CASSSGETYEQYF.

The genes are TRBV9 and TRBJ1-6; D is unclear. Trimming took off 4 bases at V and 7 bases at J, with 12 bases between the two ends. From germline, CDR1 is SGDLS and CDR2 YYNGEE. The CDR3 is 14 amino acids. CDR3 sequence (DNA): TGTGCCAGCAGCTTATCCGGGAGCAATTCACCCCTCCACTTT. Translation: CASSLSGSNSPLHF.

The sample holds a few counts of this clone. This chain's CDR3 is CATHREKNTEAFF. As DNA, the CDR3 is TGTGCCACCCACAGGGAAAAGAACACTGAAGCTTTCTTT. The rearrangement joins TRBV10-3 to TRBJ1-1; a weak D match, TRBD1 (6 bases). CDR1 is ENHRY, CDR2 SYGVKD, per germline. The CDR3 runs to 13 residues. V shed 10 bases and J shed 1 base, with 13 bases lying between them.

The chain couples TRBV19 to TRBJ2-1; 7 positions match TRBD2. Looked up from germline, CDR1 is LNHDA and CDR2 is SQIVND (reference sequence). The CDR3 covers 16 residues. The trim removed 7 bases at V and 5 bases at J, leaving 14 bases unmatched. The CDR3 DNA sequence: TGTGCCAGTACCCTCCGGGGGGTTTGGGTCGACAATGAGCAGTTCTTC. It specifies CASTLRGVWVDNEQFF.

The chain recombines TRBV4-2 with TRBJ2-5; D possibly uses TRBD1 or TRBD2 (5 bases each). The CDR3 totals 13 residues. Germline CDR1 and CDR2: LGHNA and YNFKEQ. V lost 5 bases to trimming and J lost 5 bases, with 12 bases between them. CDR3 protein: CASSWDDRETQYF. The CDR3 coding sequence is TGTGCCAGCAGCTGGGACGATAGGGAGACCCAGTACTTC.

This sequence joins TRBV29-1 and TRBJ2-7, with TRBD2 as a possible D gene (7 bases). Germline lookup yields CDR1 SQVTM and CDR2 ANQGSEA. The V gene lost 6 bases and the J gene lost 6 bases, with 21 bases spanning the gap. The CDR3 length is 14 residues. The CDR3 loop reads CSVRGWGGRGEQYF. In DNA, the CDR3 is TGCAGCGTCCGAGGGTGGGGGGGCAGGGGCGAGCAGTACTTC.

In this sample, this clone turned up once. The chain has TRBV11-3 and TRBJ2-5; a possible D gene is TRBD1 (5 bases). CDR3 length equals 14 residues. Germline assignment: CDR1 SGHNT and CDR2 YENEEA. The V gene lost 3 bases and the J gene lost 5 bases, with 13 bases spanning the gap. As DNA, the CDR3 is TGTGCCAGCAGCTTGGGGCCCGGTCGGGAGACCCAGTACTTC. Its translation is CASSLGPGRETQYF. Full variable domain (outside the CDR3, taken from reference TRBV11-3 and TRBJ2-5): EAGVVQSPRYKIIEKKQPVAFWCNPISGHNTLYWYLQNLGQGPELLIRYENEEAVDDSQLPKDRFSAERLKGVDSTLKIQPAELGDSAVYLCASSLGPGRETQYFGPGTRLLVL.

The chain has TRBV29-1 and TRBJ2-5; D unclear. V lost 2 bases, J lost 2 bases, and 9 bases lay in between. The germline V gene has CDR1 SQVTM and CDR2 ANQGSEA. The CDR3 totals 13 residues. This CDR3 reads CSVESRRQETQYF. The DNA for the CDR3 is TGCAGCGTTGAATCGAGACGTCAAGAGACCCAGTACTTC.